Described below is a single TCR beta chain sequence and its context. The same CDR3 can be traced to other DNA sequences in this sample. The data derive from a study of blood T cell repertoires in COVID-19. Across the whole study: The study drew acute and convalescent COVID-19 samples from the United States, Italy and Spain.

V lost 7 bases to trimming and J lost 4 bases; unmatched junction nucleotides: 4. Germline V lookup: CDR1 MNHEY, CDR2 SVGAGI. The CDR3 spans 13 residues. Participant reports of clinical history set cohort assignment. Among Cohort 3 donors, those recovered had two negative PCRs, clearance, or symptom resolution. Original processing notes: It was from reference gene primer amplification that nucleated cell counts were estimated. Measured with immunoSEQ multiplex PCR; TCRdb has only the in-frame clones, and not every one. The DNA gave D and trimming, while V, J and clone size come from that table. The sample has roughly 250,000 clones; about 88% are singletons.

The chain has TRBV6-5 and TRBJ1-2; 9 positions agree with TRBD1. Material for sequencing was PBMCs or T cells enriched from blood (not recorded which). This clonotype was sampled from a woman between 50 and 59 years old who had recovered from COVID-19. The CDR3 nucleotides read TGTGCCAGCAAAACAGGGGGCATCTATGGCTACACCTTC. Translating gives CASKTGGIYGYTF.